What follows is one T cell receptor beta chain and its context. Its antigen is undetermined. This entry belongs to a study of Ad26.COV2.S vaccination and SARS-CoV-2 variants. Study outcomes and limitations: Marked by substantial breadth, spike-specific CD8+ and CD4+ T cell responses were reportedly seen after vaccination.

Sequenced by immunoSEQ multiplex PCR; TCRdb stores in-frame clones only, minus some. Found here are 380,000 or so clones, about four fifths of them singletons; the top ten hold almost 7.5%. Treatment described: roughly 20 received Ad26.COV2.S at low or high dose, single or two shots; roughly 5 received placebo; per-sample allocation not given. On day 63 after the first injection, vaccine and placebo recipients gave samples. This person who donated was an adult of 18-55 years in Boston. The TCR was taken from a person between 18 and 59 years old who received the Ad26.COV2.S COVID-19 vaccine or a placebo. The material sequenced was peripheral blood, taken in a trial of Ad26.COV2.S vaccine versus placebo.

The CDR3: CASSQLLAPSTDTQYF. CDR3 coding DNA: TGTGCCAGCAGCCAACTGCTAGCGCCTAGCACAGATACGCAGTATTTT. The chain combines TRBV4-2 with TRBJ2-3; maybe TRBD2 (6 bases). With 2 bases removed from V and 0 bases from J, the gap between germline ends came to 12 bases. Looked up from germline, CDR1 is LGHNA and CDR2 is YNFKEQ. The CDR3 has 16 amino acids.